This T cell receptor beta chain derives from a study of PD-1 blockade in classical Hodgkin lymphoma. Whole-study findings and limits: The authors excluded patients who started nivolumab under 1 year after ASCT.

All patients experienced relapse after autologous stem cell transplantation, and brentuximab vedotin exposure was variable. TCRdb's copy holds only in-frame clones and misses some; the assay was immunoSEQ multiplex PCR. The sample shows approximately 43,000 clones, approximately 86% of them seen only once. CDR3 length: 16 residues. V lost 0 bases, J lost 5 bases, and 6 bases stayed unmatched. The germline gives CDR1 SGHTA, CDR2 FQGNSA. Concerning this clone itself: Its antigen is as yet unknown.

The sequence was collected from a human donor with classical Hodgkin lymphoma. The chain is built from TRBV7-2 and TRBJ2-5, with TRBD1 identical over 10 bases. The sample in question was peripheral blood mononuclear cells (PBMCs), obtained before the second cycle of nivolumab. The CDR3 DNA sequence: TGTGCCAGCAGCTTAGCCTGGACAGGGGGATGGGAGACCCAGTACTTC. This sequence encodes CASSLAWTGGWETQYF.